This TCR beta chain was sequenced in a study of blood T cell repertoires in COVID-19. Study details: Sample material is recorded as cDNA or gDNA derived from T cells, B-cell-depleted T cells, or PBMCs.

Germline CDR1 and CDR2: SNHLY and FYNNEI. The CDR3 length is 14 residues. Trimming left V 3 bases short and J 1 base short, with 9 bases between. Original processing notes: Reference gene primers were amplified, and this amplification served to estimate nucleated cell counts. Repertoires were generated with immunoSEQ multiplex PCR, while TCRdb's copy carries only in-frame clones and drops some. The V and J calls and clone size were taken over from that table, and D and trimming were inferred from the DNA. The data show 320,000 or so clones, with 89% seen just once and roughly 5.3% held by the top ten. Residents of about two dozen US areas, aged 18 to 89 years, made up the participants. Either two negative PCRs, clearance, or symptom resolution qualified Cohort 3 donors as recovered.

Sequencing was done on a sample of PBMCs or T cells enriched from blood (not recorded which). This TCR was sampled from a man aged 55 to 70 who had recovered from COVID-19. This chain connects TRBV2 to TRBJ1-1; tentative D call: TRBD1 (5 bases). CDR3: CASSDRAQNTEAFF. The CDR3, as DNA: TGTGCCAGCAGTGACAGGGCTCAGAACACTGAAGCTTTCTTT. The whole variable domain, remainder taken from reference TRBV2 and TRBJ1-1, is EPEVTQTPSHQVTQMGQEVILRCVPISNHLYFYWYRQILGQKVEFLVSFYNNEISEKSEIFDDQFSVERPDGSNFTLKIRSTKLEDSAMYFCASSDRAQNTEAFFGQGTRLTVV.